This T cell receptor beta chain was observed in a study of T and B cells in COVID-19 patients. Study details: Peripheral blood came from COVID-19 patients with active infection or after recovery.

Multiplex PCR with BIOMED2 TRB-A/B primer pools amplified TRB rearrangements. MiXCR was run by TCRdb on the multiplex PCR reads, yielding one entry per CDR3 protein. The table has 15,000 to 20,000 distinct CDR3 sequences, around 30% seen once. TRB was amplified from around 230-520 ng of blood genomic DNA. With V trimmed by 6 bases and J by 7 bases, 12 bases remained unmatched. The CDR3 spans 16 residues. Germline V gene sequence: CDR1 SGHTA, CDR2 FQGNSA. This receptor was identified in a human donor who had recovered from COVID-19. This sequence joins TRBV7-2 and TRBJ2-2; 9 nucleotides match TRBD1. Sequenced material: blood. The CDR3 reads CASSRGTGTGFGELFF. The CDR3 coding sequence is TGTGCCAGCAGTCGCGGGACAGGGACTGGATTCGGGGAGCTGTTTTTT.